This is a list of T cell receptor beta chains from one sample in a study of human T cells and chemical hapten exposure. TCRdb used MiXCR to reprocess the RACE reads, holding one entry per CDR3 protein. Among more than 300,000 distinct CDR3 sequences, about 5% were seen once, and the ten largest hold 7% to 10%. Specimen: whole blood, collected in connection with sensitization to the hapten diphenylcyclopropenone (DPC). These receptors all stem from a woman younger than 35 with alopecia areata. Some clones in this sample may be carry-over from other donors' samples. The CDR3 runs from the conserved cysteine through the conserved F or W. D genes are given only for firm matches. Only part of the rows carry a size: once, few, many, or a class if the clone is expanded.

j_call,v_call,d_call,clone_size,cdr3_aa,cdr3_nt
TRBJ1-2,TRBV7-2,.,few,CASSPQSGVLYGYTF,TGTGCCAGCAGCCCCCAATCAGGGGTTCTCTATGGCTACACCTTC
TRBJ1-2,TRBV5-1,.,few,CASSLDRESVRRGYTF,TGCGCCAGCAGCTTGGATAGGGAGTCGGTCAGGAGAGGCTACACCTTC
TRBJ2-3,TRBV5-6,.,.,CASSATPGEGPDTQYF,TGTGCCAGCAGCGCGACGCCGGGTGAGGGCCCAGATACGCAGTATTTT
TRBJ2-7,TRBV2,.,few,CASSELTGQYF,TGTGCCAGCAGTGAACTGACAGGGCAGTACTTC
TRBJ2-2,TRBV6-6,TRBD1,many,CASSQGQGVFTGELFF,TGTGCCAGCAGCCAAGGACAGGGGGTCTTCACCGGGGAGCTGTTTTTT
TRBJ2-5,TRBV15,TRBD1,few,CATSRRQGSVRETQYF,TGTGCCACCAGCCGCCGACAGGGGAGCGTACGGGAGACCCAGTACTTC
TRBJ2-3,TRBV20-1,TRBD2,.,CSARTSGGAGTDTQYF,TGCAGTGCTCGGACTAGCGGGGGGGCCGGCACAGATACGCAGTATTTT
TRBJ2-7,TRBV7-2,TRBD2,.,CASSSLAGALSYEQYF,TGTGCCAGCAGCTCTTTAGCGGGGGCCCTCTCCTACGAGCAGTACTTC
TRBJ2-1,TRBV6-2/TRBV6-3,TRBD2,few,CASCLAGGNEQFF,TGTGCCAGCTGTCTAGCGGGGGGCAATGAGCAGTTCTTC
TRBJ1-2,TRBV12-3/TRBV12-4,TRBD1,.,CASSSGGFYGYTF,TGTGCCAGCAGTTCAGGGGGATTCTATGGCTACACCTTC
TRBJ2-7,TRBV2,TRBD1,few,CASSEAGTGGYEQYF,TGTGCCAGCAGTGAAGCTGGGACAGGGGGCTACGAGCAGTACTTC
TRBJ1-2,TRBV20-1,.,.,CSAPKWAEGYGYTF,TGCAGTGCCCCCAAGTGGGCCGAGGGCTATGGCTACACCTTC
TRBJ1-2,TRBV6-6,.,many,CASSYQQGNYGYTF,TGTGCCAGCAGTTACCAACAGGGAAACTATGGCTACACCTTC
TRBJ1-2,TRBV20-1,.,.,CSARHSYGYTF,TGCAGTGCGCGACACAGCTATGGCTACACCTTC
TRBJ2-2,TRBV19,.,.,CASRKQASGELFF,TGTGCCAGTAGGAAGCAGGCTAGCGGGGAGCTGTTTTTT
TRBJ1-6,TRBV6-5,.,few,CASSSAGAYSPLHF,TGTGCCAGCAGTTCCGCGGGGGCGTATTCACCCCTCCACTTT
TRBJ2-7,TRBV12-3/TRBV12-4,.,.,CASSWDISYEQYF,TGTGCCAGCAGTTGGGACATCTCCTACGAGCAGTACTTC
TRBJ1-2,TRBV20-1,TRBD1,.,CSALDRTNYGYTF,TGCAGTGCTTTGGACAGGACGAACTATGGCTACACCTTC
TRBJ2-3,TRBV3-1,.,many,CASSRNTDTQYF,TGTGCCAGCAGCCGAAACACAGATACGCAGTATTTT
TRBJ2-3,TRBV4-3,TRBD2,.,CASSQEFVRPSGGSDTQYF,TGCGCCAGCAGCCAAGAGTTCGTACGGCCTAGCGGGGGGTCAGATACGCAGTATTTT
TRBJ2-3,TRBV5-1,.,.,CASSLGRDSNLGDTQYF,TGCGCCAGCAGCTTGGGCAGGGACTCAAACCTGGGAGATACGCAGTATTTT
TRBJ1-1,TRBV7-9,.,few,CASSQQTNTEAFF,TGTGCCAGCAGCCAACAGACGAACACTGAAGCTTTCTTT
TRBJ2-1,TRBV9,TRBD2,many,CASSVSSGWSSYNEQFF,TGTGCCAGCAGCGTCTCTAGCGGATGGAGCTCCTACAATGAGCAGTTCTTC
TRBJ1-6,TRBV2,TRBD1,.,CASRKTGTGGADSNSPLHF,TGTGCCAGCAGAAAAACCGGGACAGGGGGCGCCGATTCGAATTCACCCCTCCACTTT
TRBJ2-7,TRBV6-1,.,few,CASSRGEQYF,TGTGCCAGCAGTCGGGGGGAGCAGTACTTC
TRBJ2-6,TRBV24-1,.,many,CATSQHSGANVLTF,TGTGCCACCAGCCAGCACTCTGGGGCCAACGTCCTGACTTTC
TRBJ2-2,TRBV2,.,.,CASSEHRANTGELFF,TGTGCCAGCAGTGAGCACAGAGCGAACACCGGGGAGCTGTTTTTT
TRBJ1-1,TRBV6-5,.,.,CASSQGTRTFF,TGTGCCAGCAGCCAGGGGACCAGGACTTTCTTT
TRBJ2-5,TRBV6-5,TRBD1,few,CASSQGTGEYF,TGTGCCAGCAGTCAAGGGACAGGCGAGTACTTC
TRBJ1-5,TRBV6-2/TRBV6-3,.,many,CASSQDWNQPQHF,TGTGCCAGCAGCCAGGACTGGAATCAGCCCCAGCATTTT
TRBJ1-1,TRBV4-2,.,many,CASSQGADGTMNTEAFF,TGTGCCAGCAGCCAAGGTGCGGACGGCACGATGAACACTGAAGCTTTCTTT
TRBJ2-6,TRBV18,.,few,CASSPARPRANVLTF,TGTGCCAGCTCACCCGCACGACCTAGGGCCAACGTCCTGACTTTC
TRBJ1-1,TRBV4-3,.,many,CASSQAAFAGEAFF,TGCGCCAGCAGCCAAGCGGCTTTCGCGGGCGAAGCTTTCTTT
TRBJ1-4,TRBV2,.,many,CASSGEVNEKLFF,TGTGCCAGCAGTGGAGAGGTCAATGAAAAACTGTTTTTT
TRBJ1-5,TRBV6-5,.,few,CASSTVYSNQPQHF,TGTGCCAGCAGCACAGTTTATAGCAATCAGCCCCAGCATTTT
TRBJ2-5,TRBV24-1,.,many,CATSDLKSPDQETQYF,TGTGCCACCAGTGATTTGAAGAGCCCGGACCAAGAGACCCAGTACTTC
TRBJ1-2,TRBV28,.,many,CASSFAGRIHGYTF,TGTGCCAGCAGTTTCGCAGGGAGGATCCATGGCTACACCTTC
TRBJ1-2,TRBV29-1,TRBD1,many,CSVTGGSDYGYTF,TGCAGCGTTACAGGGGGGAGCGACTATGGCTACACCTTC
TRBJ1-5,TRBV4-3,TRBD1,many,CASSQDLGQANQPQHF,TGCGCCAGCAGCCAAGATTTGGGACAGGCTAATCAGCCCCAGCATTTT